This TCR beta chain is from a study of blood T cell repertoires in COVID-19. The wider study: Donors in the United States, Italy and Spain gave samples during acute or convalescent COVID-19. PBMCs, B-cell-depleted T cells, or T cells were the source of the cDNA or gDNA that made up the material.

V trimming: 3 bases; J trimming: 4 bases; junction bases outside the gene matches: 6. The CDR3 spans 15 residues. Germline CDR1 LGHDT, CDR2 YNNKEL (reference sequence). Method: immunoSEQ multiplex PCR; TCRdb's copy keeps in-frame clones and lacks some. The sample lists some 110,000 clones, under 80% occurring once. The sequencing input was peripheral blood. The receptor comes from a man aged 45-65 years with acute or convalescent COVID-19. The rearrangement uses TRBV3-1 (or the pseudogene TRBV3-2) and TRBJ1-1; 9 nucleotides agree with TRBD1. CDR3 DNA sequence: TGTGCCAGCAGCCAGTACAGGGGGCTGGGCACTGAAGCTTTCTTT. Residues: CASSQYRGLGTEAFF.